This is a list of T cell receptor beta chains from one sample in a study of blood T cell repertoires in COVID-19. This table comes from immunoSEQ multiplex PCR, and its TCRdb copy is limited to in-frame clones, with some not included. Among about 180,000 clones, approximately 85% were seen once, and the ten largest hold 5% to 8%. The sequenced material came from PBMCs or T cells enriched from blood (not recorded which). The receptors shown here come from a man aged 40-49 years who had recovered from COVID-19. The CDR3 runs from the conserved cysteine through the conserved F or W. A D gene is named only where the DNA matches it firmly. Size is stated for part of the rows, as once, few or many counts, or as a class when the clone is expanded.

clone size,D gene,J gene,V gene,CDR3 protein,CDR3 DNA
NA,TRBD1,TRBJ1-1,TRBV19,CASIQGGGAEAFF,TGTGCCAGCATACAGGGGGGTGGTGCTGAAGCTTTCTTT
NA,TRBD2,TRBJ2-7,TRBV9,CASSVSSKRDPYEQYF,TGTGCCAGCAGCGTCAGCTCCAAGCGGGACCCCTACGAGCAGTACTTC
NA,TRBD1,TRBJ2-5,TRBV5-1,CASSFGTGETQYF,TGCGCCAGCAGCTTCGGGACAGGGGAGACCCAGTACTTC
NA,NA,TRBJ2-5,TRBV7-7,CASSQGNVAETQYF,TGTGCTAGCAGCCAGGGGAACGTCGCGGAGACCCAGTACTTC
NA,NA,TRBJ2-1,TRBV30,CAKRGERGYNEQFF,TGTGCTAAGCGAGGGGAGAGGGGGTACAATGAGCAGTTCTTC
NA,NA,TRBJ1-1,TRBV14,CASSPTGFEAFF,TGTGCCAGCAGCCCCACAGGGTTCGAAGCTTTCTTT
NA,NA,TRBJ1-5,TRBV5-8,CASSLNVWGERQPQHF,TGTGCCAGCAGCTTGAATGTATGGGGCGAACGACAGCCCCAGCATTTT
NA,NA,TRBJ1-2,TRBV4-1,CASSPSTEGSYGYTF,TGCGCCAGCAGCCCGTCGACGGAGGGGAGCTATGGCTACACCTTC
NA,NA,TRBJ1-1,TRBV6-1,CASSEARATKAFF,TGTGCCAGCAGTGAAGCGCGGGCAACGAAAGCTTTCTTT
NA,TRBD1,TRBJ1-1,TRBV28,CASMGGYRGPNTEAFF,TGTGCCAGCATGGGGGGATACAGGGGTCCGAACACTGAAGCTTTCTTT
NA,NA,TRBJ1-2,TRBV30,CACPDRINYGYTF,TGTGCCTGCCCGGACAGAATTAACTATGGCTACACCTTC
NA,NA,TRBJ2-7,TRBV9,CASSASGLGTYEQYF,TGTGCCAGCAGCGCCTCGGGACTCGGGACCTACGAGCAGTACTTC
few,NA,TRBJ1-1,TRBV4-2,CASSQGIGLQNTEAFF,TGTGCCAGCAGCCAAGGGATAGGACTTCAGAACACTGAAGCTTTCTTT
NA,NA,TRBJ1-1,TRBV3-1/TRBV3-2,CASSQRQSNTEAFF,TGTGCCAGCAGCCAAAGACAGAGCAACACTGAAGCTTTCTTT
NA,TRBD1,TRBJ1-6,TRBV28,CASSLRGTGGRSPLHF,TGTGCCAGCAGTTTACGGGGGACAGGGGGACGGTCACCCCTCCACTTT
few,TRBD1,TRBJ1-2,TRBV10-1,CASSSDRAGGYTF,TGCGCCAGCAGTTCGGACAGGGCAGGAGGCTACACCTTC
NA,TRBD1,TRBJ1-1,TRBV19,CASSIGRGPPEAFF,TGTGCCAGTAGTATAGGCAGGGGGCCGCCCGAAGCTTTCTTT
NA,TRBD1,TRBJ1-2,TRBV5-4,CASSSPGGSGYTF,TGTGCCAGCAGCAGCCCAGGGGGCTCTGGCTACACCTTC
NA,NA,TRBJ1-2,TRBV11-2,CASSLAEGVYGYTF,TGTGCCAGCAGCTTAGCCGAGGGGGTCTATGGCTACACCTTC
NA,NA,TRBJ1-3,TRBV9,CASSPPGFWRNTIYF,TGTGCCAGCAGTCCCCCGGGGTTCTGGAGAAACACCATATATTTT
once,TRBD1,TRBJ1-2,TRBV28,CASSFTGARVDGYTF,TGTGCCAGCAGTTTTACAGGGGCCCGGGTTGATGGCTACACCTTC
NA,NA,TRBJ2-5,TRBV4-2,CASSQEGRLTQETQYF,TGTGCCAGCAGCCAAGAGGGGAGGCTTACCCAAGAGACCCAGTACTTC